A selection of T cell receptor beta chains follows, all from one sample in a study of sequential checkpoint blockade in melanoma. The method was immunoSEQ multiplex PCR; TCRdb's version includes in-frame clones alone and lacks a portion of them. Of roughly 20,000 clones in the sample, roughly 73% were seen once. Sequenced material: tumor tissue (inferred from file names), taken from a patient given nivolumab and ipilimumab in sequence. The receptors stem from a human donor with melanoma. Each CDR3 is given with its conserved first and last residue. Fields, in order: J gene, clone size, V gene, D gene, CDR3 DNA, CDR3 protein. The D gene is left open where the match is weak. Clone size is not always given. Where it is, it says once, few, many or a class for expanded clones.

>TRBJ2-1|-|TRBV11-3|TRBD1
TGTGCCAGCAACTCGTACAGGGGGTTCGGGAATGAGCAGTTCTTC
CASNSYRGFGNEQFF
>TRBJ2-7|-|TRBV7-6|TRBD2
TGTGCCAGCAGCTGGGGACTAGCGGGAGCGATCGAGCAGTACTTC
CASSWGLAGAIEQYF
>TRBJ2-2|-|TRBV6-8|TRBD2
TGTGCCACCGTCGGGGGGGAGACCGGGGAGCTGTTTTTT
CATVGGETGELFF
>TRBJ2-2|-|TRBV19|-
TGTGCCAGTAGTGGAAACTCGGTAGGCGCCGGGGAGCTGTTTTTT
CASSGNSVGAGELFF
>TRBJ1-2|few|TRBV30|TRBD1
TGTGCCTGGAGTACTGGACAGGGGGGTTATGGCTACACCTTC
CAWSTGQGGYGYTF
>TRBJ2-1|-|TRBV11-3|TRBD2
TGTGCCAGCAGCCATAGCACTAGCGGGAGGAGGTATGAGCAGTTCTTC
CASSHSTSGRRYEQFF
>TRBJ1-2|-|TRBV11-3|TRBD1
TGTGCCAGCAGCCCGGACAGGGAGGGCTTCAGGGGCTACACCTTC
CASSPDREGFRGYTF
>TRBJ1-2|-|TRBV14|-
TGTGCCAGCAGCCCTCCCTGGGGGAGGGGAGGCTATGGCTACACCTTC
CASSPPWGRGGYGYTF
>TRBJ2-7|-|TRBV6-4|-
TGTGCCAGCAGTCCCGGACTGAACTACGAGCAGTACTTC
CASSPGLNYEQYF
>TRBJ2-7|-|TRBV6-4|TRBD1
TGTGCCAGCAGAAAGACACAGGGGAGTTACGAGCAGTACTTC
CASRKTQGSYEQYF
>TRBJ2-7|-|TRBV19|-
TGTGCCAGCGGGACGAACTACGAGCAGTACTTC
CASGTNYEQYF
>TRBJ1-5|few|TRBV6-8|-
TGTGCCAGCAGTTCACGTCCCAGCAACAATCAGCCCCAGCATTTT
CASSSRPSNNQPQHF
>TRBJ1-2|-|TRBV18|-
TGTGCCAGCTCACCTGTAGGGCAGGACGGCTACACCTTC
CASSPVGQDGYTF
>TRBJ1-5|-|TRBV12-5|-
TGTGCTAGTGGTTTCGATGGCAATCAGCCCCAGCATTTT
CASGFDGNQPQHF
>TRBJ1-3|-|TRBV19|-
TGTGCCAGTAGTATCTCCGGGAATGCTGGAAACACCATATATTTT
CASSISGNAGNTIYF
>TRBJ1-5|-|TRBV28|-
TGTGCCAGCAGTTTATGGGACCGGGAGGCGCCCCAGCATTTT
CASSLWDREAPQHF
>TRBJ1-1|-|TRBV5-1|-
TGCGCCAGCAGCTGGGCGGGAGGAGGGAACACTGAAGCTTTCTTT
CASSWAGGGNTEAFF
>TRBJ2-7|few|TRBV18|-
TGTGCCAGCTCCCCCTCCGGACAGCCATCCTACGAGCAGTACTTC
CASSPSGQPSYEQYF
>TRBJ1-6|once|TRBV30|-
TGTGCCTGGGGGGGGAATAATTCACCCCTCCACTTT
CAWGGNNSPLHF
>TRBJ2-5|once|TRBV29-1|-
TGCAGCGTGGGGACTTACACGGAGACCCAGTACTTC
CSVGTYTETQYF
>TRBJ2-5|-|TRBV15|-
TGTGCCACCAGCAGAGACCTTTTAGGGGGGGGAGAAGAGACCCAGTACTTC
CATSRDLLGGGEETQYF
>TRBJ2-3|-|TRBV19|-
TGTGCCAGTAGTATGGGAGATACGCAGTATTTT
CASSMGDTQYF
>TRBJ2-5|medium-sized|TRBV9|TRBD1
TGTGCCAGGAAGGGGGCAGTAGAGACCCAGTACTTC
CARKGAVETQYF
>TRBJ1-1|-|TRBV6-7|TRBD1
TGTGCCAGCAGCGCCCTCGGGACAGGGAACACTGAAGCTTTCTTT
CASSALGTGNTEAFF
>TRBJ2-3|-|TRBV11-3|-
TGTGCCAGCAGCTTAACGGGAGCCGTAGATACGCAGTATTTT
CASSLTGAVDTQYF
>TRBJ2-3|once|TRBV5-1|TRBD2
TGCGCCAGCAGCTCAAGCGGGAGAAGGGGCACAGATACGCAGTATTTT
CASSSSGRRGTDTQYF
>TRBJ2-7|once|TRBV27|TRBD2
TGTGCCAGCAGCTCAAGCCCGGGACTAGGCTCCTACGAGCAGTACTTC
CASSSSPGLGSYEQYF
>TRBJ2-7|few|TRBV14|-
TGTGCCAGCAGCCACCGCCTCTCGGCAGGGACCTCCTACGAGCAGTACTTC
CASSHRLSAGTSYEQYF
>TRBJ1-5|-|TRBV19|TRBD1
TGTGCCAGTAGAATAGGGACAGGGAAAAATCAGCCCCAGCATTTT
CASRIGTGKNQPQHF
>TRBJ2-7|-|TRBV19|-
TGTGCTTCGAGGGGGGCGAAAAACGAGCAGTACTTC
CASRGAKNEQYF
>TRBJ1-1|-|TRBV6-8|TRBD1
TGTGCCAGCAGTTACTCCGGGACAGGGGTTGACACTGAAGCTTTCTTT
CASSYSGTGVDTEAFF
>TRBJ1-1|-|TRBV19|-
TGTGCCAGTACCTGGACGGGCGCAACTTTCATGAACACTGAAGCTTTCTTT
CASTWTGATFMNTEAFF
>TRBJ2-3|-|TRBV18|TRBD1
TGTGCCAGCTCACCGAGGGGGCGCAGTTTTACAGATACGCAGTATTTT
CASSPRGRSFTDTQYF
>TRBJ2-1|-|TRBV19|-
TGTGCCAGTAGTATCAGTATCGACAATGAGCAGTTCTTC
CASSISIDNEQFF
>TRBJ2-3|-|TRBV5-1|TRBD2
TGCGCCAGCAGCTTGGACGCGGGGGGTGGGACAGATACGCAGTATTTT
CASSLDAGGGTDTQYF
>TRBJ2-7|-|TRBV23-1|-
TGCGCCAGCACCCCCCCAGGGGCGAGGAACGAGCAGTACTTC
CASTPPGARNEQYF
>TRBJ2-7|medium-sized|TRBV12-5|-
TGTGCCAGCGGCCAGGGATGGTCCTACGAGCAGTACTTC
CASGQGWSYEQYF
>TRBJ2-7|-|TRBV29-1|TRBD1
TGCAGCGTGGAGGACAGGGATCGATACGAGCAGTACTTC
CSVEDRDRYEQYF
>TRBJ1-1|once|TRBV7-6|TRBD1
TGTGCCAGCAGCGCCGGGACAGGGGCCTTCACTGAAGCTTTCTTT
CASSAGTGAFTEAFF
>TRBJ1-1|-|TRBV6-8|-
TGTGCCAGCGTTGGACCGAACACTGAAGCTTTCTTT
CASVGPNTEAFF
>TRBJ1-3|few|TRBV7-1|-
TGTGCCAGCAGCTCCACGAGCTCTGGAAACACCATATATTTT
CASSSTSSGNTIYF
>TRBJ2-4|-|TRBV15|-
TGTGCCACCAGCAGAGACCCAGGGACGGGGTTAGTCAAAAACATTCAGTACTTC
CATSRDPGTGLVKNIQYF
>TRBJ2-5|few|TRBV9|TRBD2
TGTGCCAGCAGCCCCCGACTAGCGGGAGGGCCACTAGAGACCCAGTACTTC
CASSPRLAGGPLETQYF
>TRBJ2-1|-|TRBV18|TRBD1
TGTGCCAGCTCACCCCAGGACAGGGTAAGGGACAATGAGCAGTTCTTC
CASSPQDRVRDNEQFF
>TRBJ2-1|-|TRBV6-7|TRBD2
TGTGCCAGCAGTTACCCCTCTAGCGGGGGGGGTGCCGTCTACAATGAGCAGTTCTTC
CASSYPSSGGGAVYNEQFF
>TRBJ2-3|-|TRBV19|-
TGTGCCAGTAGTATAGGTTGGGGGCCCACAGATACGCAGTATTTT
CASSIGWGPTDTQYF
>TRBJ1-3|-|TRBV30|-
TGTGCCTGGAGAGTTGATCCTGGAAACACCATATATTTT
CAWRVDPGNTIYF
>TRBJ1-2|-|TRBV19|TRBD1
TGTGCCAGTAGTATATCAACCGGGACAGTCTATGGCTACACCTTC
CASSISTGTVYGYTF
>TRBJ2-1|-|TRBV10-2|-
TGCGCCAGCAGTGAGTGGTCTTCGGGGTACTACAATGAGCAGTTCTTC
CASSEWSSGYYNEQFF
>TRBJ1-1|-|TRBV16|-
TGTGCCAGCAGCATGCAAGGGGGGAACACTGAAGCTTTCTTT
CASSMQGGNTEAFF
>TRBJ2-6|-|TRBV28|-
TGTGCCAGCAGTTTATGGACAGGTTCCTGGAGGGCCAACGTCCTGACTTTC
CASSLWTGSWRANVLTF
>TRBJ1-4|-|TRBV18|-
TGTGCCAGCTCACCAGTTTCGGCAAAGGGTGAAAAACTGTTTTTT
CASSPVSAKGEKLFF
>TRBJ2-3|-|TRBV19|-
TGTGCCACAGGGACGATCACAGATACGCAGTATTTT
CATGTITDTQYF
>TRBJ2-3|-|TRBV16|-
TGTGCCAGCGGAAAGAGCACAGATACGCAGTATTTT
CASGKSTDTQYF